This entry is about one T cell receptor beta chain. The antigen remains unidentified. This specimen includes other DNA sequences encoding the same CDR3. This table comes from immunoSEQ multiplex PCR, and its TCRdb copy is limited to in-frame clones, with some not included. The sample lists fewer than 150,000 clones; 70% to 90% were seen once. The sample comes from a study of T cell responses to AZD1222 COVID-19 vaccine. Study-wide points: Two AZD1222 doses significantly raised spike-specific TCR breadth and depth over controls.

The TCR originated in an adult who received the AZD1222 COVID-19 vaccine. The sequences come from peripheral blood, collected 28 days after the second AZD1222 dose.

The CDR3 region is CASSPTFATNEKLFF. Written as DNA, the CDR3 is TGCGCCAGCAGCCCGACATTTGCAACTAATGAAAAACTGTTTTTT. The V and J genes are TRBV4-3 and TRBJ1-4; D gene ambiguous. Germline loops: CDR1 LGHNA, CDR2 YSLEER. The V and J ends lost 4 bases and 0 bases respectively, with 9 bases between them. The CDR3 runs to 15 residues.